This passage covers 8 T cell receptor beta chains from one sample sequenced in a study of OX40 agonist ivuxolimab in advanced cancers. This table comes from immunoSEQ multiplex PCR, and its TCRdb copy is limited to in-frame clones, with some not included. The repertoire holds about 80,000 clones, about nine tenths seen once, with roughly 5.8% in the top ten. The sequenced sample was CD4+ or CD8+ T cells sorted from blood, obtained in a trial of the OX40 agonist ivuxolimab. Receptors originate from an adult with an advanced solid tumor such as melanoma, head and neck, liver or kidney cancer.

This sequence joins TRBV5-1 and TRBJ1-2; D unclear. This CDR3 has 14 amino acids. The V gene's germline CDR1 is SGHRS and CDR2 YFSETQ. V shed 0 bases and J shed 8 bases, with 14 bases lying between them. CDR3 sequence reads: CASSLDRGMGGYTF. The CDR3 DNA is TGCGCCAGCAGCTTGGATCGGGGAATGGGGGGCTACACCTTC.

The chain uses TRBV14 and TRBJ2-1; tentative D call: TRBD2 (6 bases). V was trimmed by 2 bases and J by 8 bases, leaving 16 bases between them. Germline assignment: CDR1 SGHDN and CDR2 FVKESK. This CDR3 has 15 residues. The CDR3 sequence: CASSQRGGRPHEQFF. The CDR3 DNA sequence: TGTGCCAGCAGCCAACGCGGAGGGCGCCCCCATGAGCAGTTCTTC.

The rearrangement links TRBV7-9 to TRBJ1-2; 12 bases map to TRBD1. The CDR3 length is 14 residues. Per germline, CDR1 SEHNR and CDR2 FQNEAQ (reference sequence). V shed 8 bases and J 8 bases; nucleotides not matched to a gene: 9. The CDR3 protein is CASLRTGTGGGYTF. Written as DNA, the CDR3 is TGTGCCAGCTTACGAACCGGGACAGGGGGCGGCTACACCTTC.

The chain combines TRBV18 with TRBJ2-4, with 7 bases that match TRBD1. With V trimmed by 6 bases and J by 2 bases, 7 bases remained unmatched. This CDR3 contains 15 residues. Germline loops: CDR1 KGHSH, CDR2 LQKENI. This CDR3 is CASSEGATTKNIQYF. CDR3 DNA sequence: TGTGCCAGCTCCGAGGGGGCGACGACCAAAAACATTCAGTACTTC.

The CDR3: CASSLALGRNANTGELFF. CDR3 sequence (DNA): TGTGCCAGCAGCTTAGCGCTTGGCAGAAACGCGAACACCGGGGAGCTGTTTTTT. The gene calls are TRBV7-9 and TRBJ2-2; the D is unclear. Trimming shortened V by 0 bases and J by 0 bases, and 14 bases separated the two germline ends. The length of the CDR3 is 18 residues. Germline values: CDR1 SEHNR, CDR2 FQNEAQ (reference sequence).

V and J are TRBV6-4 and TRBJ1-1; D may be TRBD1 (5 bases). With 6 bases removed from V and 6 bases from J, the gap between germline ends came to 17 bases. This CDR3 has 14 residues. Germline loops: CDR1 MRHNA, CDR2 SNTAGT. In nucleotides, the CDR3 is TGTGCCAGCAGGGGGGTCCCAAGGATCGCTGAAGCTTTCTTT. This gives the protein CASRGVPRIAEAFF.

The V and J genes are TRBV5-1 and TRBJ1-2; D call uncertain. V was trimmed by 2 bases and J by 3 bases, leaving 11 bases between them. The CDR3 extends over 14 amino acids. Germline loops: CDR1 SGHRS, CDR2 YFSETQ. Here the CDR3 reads CASSFIEGHYGYTF. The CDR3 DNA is TGCGCCAGCAGCTTCATCGAAGGCCACTATGGCTACACCTTC.

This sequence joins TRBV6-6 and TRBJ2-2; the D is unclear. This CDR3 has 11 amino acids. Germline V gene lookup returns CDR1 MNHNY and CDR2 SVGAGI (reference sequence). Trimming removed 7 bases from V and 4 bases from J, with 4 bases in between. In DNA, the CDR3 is TGTGCCAGCACAACCACCGGGGAGCTGTTTTTT. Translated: CASTTTGELFF.